The 3 T cell receptor beta chains in this list originate from one sample, sequenced in a study of cytomegalovirus exposure and HLA in healthy donors. The repertoire was sequenced with immunoSEQ multiplex PCR; TCRdb's copy has only in-frame clones and lacks some. The sample has more than 95,000 clones, roughly nine tenths seen once. The material sequenced was PBMCs. Every receptor here comes from a young woman in good health and CMV-seropositive.

The chain recombines TRBV5-1 with TRBJ1-4, with D possibly TRBD1 on 5 matching bases. The CDR3 covers 15 residues. Per germline, CDR1 SGHRS and CDR2 YFSETQ. The germline V and J ends were trimmed by 4 bases and 1 base, with 11 bases remaining between them. DNA of the CDR3: TGCGCCAGCAGCCCCGGGACTGTAACTAATGAAAAACTGTTTTTT. It is translated as CASSPGTVTNEKLFF.

V usage is TRBV28 and J usage is TRBJ2-7, with 7 bases aligning to TRBD1. The J segment lost 3 bases and the V segment lost 3 bases, leaving 8 bases of the junction unmatched. This CDR3 spans 15 amino acids. CDR1 is MDHEN, CDR2 SYDVKM, per germline. CDR3 residues: CASSFPTDRDYEQYF. The CDR3 DNA is TGTGCCAGCAGTTTTCCGACCGACAGGGACTACGAGCAGTACTTC.

The chain carries TRBV2 and TRBJ1-2, with D perhaps TRBD1 (5 bases). CDR3 length: 12 residues. Germline V gene data show CDR1 as SNHLY and CDR2 as FYNNEI. Trimming left V 7 bases short and J 8 bases short, with 14 bases between. CDR3 sequence reads: CASTKGAGGYTF. For the CDR3, the DNA is TGTGCCAGCACCAAAGGGGCGGGAGGCTACACCTTC.